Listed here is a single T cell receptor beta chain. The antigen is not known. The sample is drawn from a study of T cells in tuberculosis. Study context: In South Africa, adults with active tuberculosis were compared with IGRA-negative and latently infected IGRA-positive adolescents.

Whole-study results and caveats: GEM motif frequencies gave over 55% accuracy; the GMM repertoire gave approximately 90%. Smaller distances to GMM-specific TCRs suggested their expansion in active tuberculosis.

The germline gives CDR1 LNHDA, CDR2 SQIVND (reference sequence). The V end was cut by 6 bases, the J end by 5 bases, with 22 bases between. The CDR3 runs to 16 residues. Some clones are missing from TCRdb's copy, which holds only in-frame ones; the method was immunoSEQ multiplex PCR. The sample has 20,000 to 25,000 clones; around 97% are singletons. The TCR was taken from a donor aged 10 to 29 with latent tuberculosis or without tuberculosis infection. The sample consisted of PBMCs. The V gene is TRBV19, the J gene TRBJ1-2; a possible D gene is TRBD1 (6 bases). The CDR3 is CASSIPLRQVGYGYTF. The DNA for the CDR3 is TGTGCCAGTAGCATACCCCTACGACAGGTCGGTTATGGCTACACCTTC.